This T cell receptor beta chain was observed in a study of blood T cell repertoires in COVID-19. Cohorts were determined from participant-reported clinical history. Germline CDR1 and CDR2: SGHDT and YYEEEE. Losses at the gene ends were 0 bases for V and 3 bases for J; bases not matched to a gene: 2. The CDR3 loop spans 14 amino acids. Measured with immunoSEQ multiplex PCR; TCRdb has only the in-frame clones, and not every one. Of 350,000 to 400,000 clones detected, 88% appear once; the ten largest clones hold 0.95% to 1%. The rearrangement joins TRBV5-6 to TRBJ1-1, with 7 bases fitting TRBD1. The TCR was taken from a young woman with acute COVID-19. The sequencing sample was made of PBMCs or T cells enriched from blood (not recorded which). DNA for the CDR3: TGTGCCAGCAGCTTGGTAGGGGGCTACACTGAAGCTTTCTTT. Translating it yields CASSLVGGYTEAFF.